Below, one T cell receptor beta chain is given with its context. No antigen is known for it. Qualities for individual bases were not recorded, and no much larger clone is one base off. The CDR3, from cysteine to phenylalanine, totals 15 residues. Only CDR3 DNA is held: 45 bases, read in frame from base 1. CDR1 LNHNV and CDR2 YYDKDF were looked up in the germline V gene (reference sequence). For this chain, trimming is 3 bases at the V end and 3 bases at the J end, and the number of junction bases without a gene match is 5. This specimen's time point label, interpreted: cycle 4 day 1 (C4D1), after less than seven weeks of nivolumab. All trial patients had relapsed after autologous stem cell transplantation, with cohorts A, B and C differing in prior brentuximab vedotin exposure. CD8+ T cells were purified from thawed PBMCs by magnetic negative selection with a Miltenyi CD8+ T cell isolation kit. The trial cohort comprised more than 55 patients with relapsed/refractory classical Hodgkin lymphoma whose best overall responses were complete response, partial response or progressive disease. In the multi-cohort phase II CheckMate 205 trial, trial patients received single-agent nivolumab. Best overall response was determined by an independent review committee according to the 2007 International Working Group response criteria. Trial PBMCs were obtained immediately prior to nivolumab initiation (C1D1) and on therapy at cycle 2 day 1 and cycle 4 day 1. After peripheral blood was drawn into 8 mL Vacutainer Cell Preparation Tubes, PBMCs were isolated by centrifugation and then cryopreserved. Purified CD4+ and CD8+ fractions were prepared only for cases in which an additional PBMC sample was available. On LS columns in a quadroMACS separator, the magnetically labelled cells were depleted, and the flow-through was collected as the purified fraction.

Genomic DNA was extracted with the Qiagen DNeasy kit from unsorted PBMCs and from negatively selected CD4+ and CD8+ fractions. Amplification of TCR beta CDR3 regions was done by immunoSEQ multiplex PCR with primers that anneal to V and J segments. A synthetic immune receptor repertoire was used to minimize amplification bias, and any residual bias was removed computationally once sequencing was done. The source study handled its data this way. Custom Python scripts were used to quantify repertoire diversity as the Shannon entropy index. Unsorted, CD4+ and CD8+ repertoires were examined separately, except in combined analyses, for which CD4+ and CD8+ sequences were merged in silico. Clonal expansion was defined as at least a 2-fold frequency increase after treatment relative to C1D1, with a pseudocount of 0.5 for undetected baseline clones. Singleton clones were defined as clones with 0 or 1 copy at C1D1, and non-singleton clones were defined as clones with 2 or more copies. Clones expanded in unsorted samples were labelled as CD4+, CD8+ or unknown by matching protein sequences in sorted samples from the same patient. Wilcoxon tests were applied to paired samples to test diversity changes from C1D1 to C4D1. The table comes from immuneACCESS by way of TCRdb, which keeps in-frame sequences with V and J called. Part of the clones is missing from these tables; in studies checked, under half for an unresolved V gene and the rest for unknown reasons. V and J calls and clone size are given by that table; D and trimming were obtained from the DNA. The sample includes 15,000 to 25,000 clones, with roughly nine tenths observed a single time. The ten largest clones represent about 5% of the sample.

This record belongs to a study of PD-1 blockade in classical Hodgkin lymphoma (dated by TCRdb to 2018 to 2020). Some background on the complete study: Nivolumab dosing was 3 mg/kg intravenously every 2 weeks, continuing until either disease progression or unacceptable toxicity. A peripheral blood immune signature of response to PD-1 blockade in classical Hodgkin lymphoma was defined using TCR beta sequencing and CyTOF.

What the work shows at the level of the full study, not this receptor alone: The study covered only a single clinical trial cohort, and the causes of the repertoire differences, possibly disease activity or prior therapy, were still not defined. Baseline diversity similar to that of newly diagnosed patients was observed in trial patients achieving complete response, whereas significantly lower diversity was observed in partial responders and progressors. Baseline TCR diversity was reported to be lower in newly diagnosed patients than in healthy donors, and even lower in relapsed/refractory patients. Lower diversity was seen in patients whose nivolumab began less than 1 year after ASCT, and these patients were left out of later analyses so that immune reconstitution would not confound the results. By C4D1, a significant rise was seen in CD4+ TCR diversity but not in CD8+ TCR diversity (p=0.0027 vs p=0.16), and the rise was most apparent among complete responders (p=0.02).

This sample comprised CD8+ T cells from blood, obtained before the fourth cycle of nivolumab. This sequence was found in a human donor with classical Hodgkin lymphoma. Recombination connected TRBV15 to TRBJ1-2; the central 9 bases match TRBD1. The CDR3 here reads CATSSRDRVYYGYTF. Read as DNA, the sequence is TGTGCCACCAGCAGTCGGGACAGGGTTTACTATGGCTACACCTTC.